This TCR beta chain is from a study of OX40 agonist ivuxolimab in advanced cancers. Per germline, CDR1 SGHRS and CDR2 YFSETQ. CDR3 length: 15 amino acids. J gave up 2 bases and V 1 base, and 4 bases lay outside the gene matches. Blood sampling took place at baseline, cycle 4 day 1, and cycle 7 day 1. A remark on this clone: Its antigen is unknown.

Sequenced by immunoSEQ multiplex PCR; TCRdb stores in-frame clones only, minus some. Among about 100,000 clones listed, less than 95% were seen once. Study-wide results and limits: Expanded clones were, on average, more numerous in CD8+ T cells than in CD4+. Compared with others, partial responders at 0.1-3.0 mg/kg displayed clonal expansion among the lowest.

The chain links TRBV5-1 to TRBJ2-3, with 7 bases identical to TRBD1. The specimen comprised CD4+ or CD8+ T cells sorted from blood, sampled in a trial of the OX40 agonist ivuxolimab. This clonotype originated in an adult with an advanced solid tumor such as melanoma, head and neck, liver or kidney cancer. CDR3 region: CASSLRGRDTDTQYF. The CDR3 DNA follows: TGCGCCAGCAGCTTGAGGGGGCGCGACACAGATACGCAGTATTTT.